The present T cell receptor beta chain was sequenced within a study of PD-1 blockade in classical Hodgkin lymphoma. Study-wide points: Complete responders possessed baseline diversity comparable to newly diagnosed patients.

V was trimmed by 3 bases and J by 10 bases, leaving 22 bases between them. The germline V gene has CDR1 SGDLS and CDR2 YYNGEE. The CDR3 contains 15 residues. TCRdb's table, derived via immunoSEQ multiplex PCR, lists solely in-frame clones and lacks some. The sample consists of roughly 51,000 clones, approximately 72% of them appearing once. Time point defined: cycle 4 day 1 (C4D1), after 6 weeks of nivolumab. All patients relapsed after autologous stem cell transplantation, and brentuximab vedotin exposure varied. This clone came up a few times. Its target is not known. Sequencing was performed on peripheral blood mononuclear cells (PBMCs), taken before the fourth cycle of nivolumab. This sequence joins TRBV9 and TRBJ2-5; D might be TRBD1 or TRBD2, each matching 6 bases. The receptor comes from a human donor with classical Hodgkin lymphoma. The CDR3, as DNA: TGTGCCAGCAGCGGAGGTTCGGTATGGGGGGACAACCAGTACTTC. Amino acid sequence: CASSGGSVWGDNQYF. The full variable domain, in which reference TRBV9 and TRBJ2-5 provide the parts outside the CDR3, is DSGVTQTPKHLITATGQRVTLRCSPRSGDLSVYWYQQSLDQGLQFLIQYYNGEERAKGNILERFSAQQFPDLHSELNLSSLELGDSALYFCASSGGSVWGDNQYFGPGTRLLVL.